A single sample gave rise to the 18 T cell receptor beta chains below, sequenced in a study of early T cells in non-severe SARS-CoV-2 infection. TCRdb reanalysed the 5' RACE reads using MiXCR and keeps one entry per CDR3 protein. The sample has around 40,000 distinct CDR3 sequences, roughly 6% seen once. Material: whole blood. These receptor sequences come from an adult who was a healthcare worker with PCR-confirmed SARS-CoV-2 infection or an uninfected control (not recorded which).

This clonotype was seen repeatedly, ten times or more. CDR3 sequence reads: CASRDVGLRNTGELFF. The CDR3 DNA sequence: TGCGCCAGCAGAGATGTGGGACTGAGGAACACCGGGGAGCTGTTTTTT. The chain uses TRBV4-1 and TRBJ2-2; D perhaps matches TRBD2 (6 bases). V dropped 6 bases and J dropped 1 base, with 15 bases sitting between them. Looked up from germline, CDR1 is MGHRA and CDR2 is YSYEKL. The CDR3 spans 16 residues.

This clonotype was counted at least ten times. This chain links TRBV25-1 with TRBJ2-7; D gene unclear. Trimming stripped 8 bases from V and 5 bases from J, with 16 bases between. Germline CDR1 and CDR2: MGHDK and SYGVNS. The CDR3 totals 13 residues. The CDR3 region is CASVDPLHHEQYF. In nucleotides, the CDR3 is TGTGCCAGCGTCGACCCCTTACATCACGAGCAGTACTTC.

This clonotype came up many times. The chain's CDR3 is CASTGEINEKLFF. The CDR3 DNA reads TGTGCCAGCACAGGGGAGATTAATGAAAAACTGTTTTTT. The V gene is TRBV10-3, the J gene TRBJ1-4; 7 nucleotides agree with TRBD1. The CDR3 is 13 amino acids. J lost 4 bases, V lost 10 bases, and 6 bases had no gene match. Germline V gene lookup returns CDR1 ENHRY and CDR2 SYGVKD.

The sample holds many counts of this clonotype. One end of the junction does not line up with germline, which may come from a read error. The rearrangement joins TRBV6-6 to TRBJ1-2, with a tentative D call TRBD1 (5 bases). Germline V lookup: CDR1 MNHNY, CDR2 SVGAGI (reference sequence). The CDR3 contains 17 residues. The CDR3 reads CASIYRDGVAFSYGYTF. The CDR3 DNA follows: TGTGCCAGCATTTACCGGGACGGCGTTGCGTTTTCCTATGGCTACACCTTC.

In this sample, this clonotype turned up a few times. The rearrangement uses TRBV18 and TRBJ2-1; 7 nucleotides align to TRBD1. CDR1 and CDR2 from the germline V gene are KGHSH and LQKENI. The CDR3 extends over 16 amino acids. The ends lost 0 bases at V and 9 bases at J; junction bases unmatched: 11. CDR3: CASSPPHRNRGTEQFF. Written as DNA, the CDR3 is TGTGCCAGCTCACCACCTCACCGGAACAGGGGCACTGAGCAGTTCTTC.

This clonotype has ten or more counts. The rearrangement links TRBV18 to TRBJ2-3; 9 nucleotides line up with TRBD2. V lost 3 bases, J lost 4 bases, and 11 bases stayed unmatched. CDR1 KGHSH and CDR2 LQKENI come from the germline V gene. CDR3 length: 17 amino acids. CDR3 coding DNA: TGTGCCAGCTCACCTTGGCGCGGGAGGGCCCTTGCAGATACGCAGTATTTT. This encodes CASSPWRGRALADTQYF.

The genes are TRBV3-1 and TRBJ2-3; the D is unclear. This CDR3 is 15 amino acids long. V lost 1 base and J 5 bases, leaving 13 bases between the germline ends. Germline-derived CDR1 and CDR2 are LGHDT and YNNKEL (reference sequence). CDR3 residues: CASSQGENPGDTQYF. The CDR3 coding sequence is TGTGCCAGCAGCCAAGGCGAAAACCCCGGAGATACGCAGTATTTT.

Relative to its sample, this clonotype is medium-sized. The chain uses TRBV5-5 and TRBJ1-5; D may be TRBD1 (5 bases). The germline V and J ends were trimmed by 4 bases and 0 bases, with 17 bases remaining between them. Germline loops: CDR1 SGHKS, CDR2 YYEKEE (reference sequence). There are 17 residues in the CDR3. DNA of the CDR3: TGTGCCAGCAGCCGGGGCCTTATGAGCCTTAGCAATCAGCCCCAGCATTTT. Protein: CASSRGLMSLSNQPQHF. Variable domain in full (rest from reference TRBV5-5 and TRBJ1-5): DAGVTQSPTHLIKTRGQQVTLRCSPISGHKSVSWYQQVLGQGPQFIFQYYEKEERGRGNFPDRFSARQFPNYSSELNVNALLLGDSALYLCASSRGLMSLSNQPQHFGDGTRLSIL.

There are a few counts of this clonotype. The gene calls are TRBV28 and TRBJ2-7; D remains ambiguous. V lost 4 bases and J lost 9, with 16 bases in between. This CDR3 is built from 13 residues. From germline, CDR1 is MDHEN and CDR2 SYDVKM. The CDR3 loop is CASSSTLRTGQYF. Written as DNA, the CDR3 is TGTGCCAGCAGTTCCACTCTACGCACGGGGCAGTACTTC.

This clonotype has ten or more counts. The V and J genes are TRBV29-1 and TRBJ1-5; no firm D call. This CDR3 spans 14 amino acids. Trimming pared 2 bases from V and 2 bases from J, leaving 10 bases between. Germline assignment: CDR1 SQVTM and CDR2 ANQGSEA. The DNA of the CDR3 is TGCAGCGTTGAATTCAGGACTGGCAATCAGCCCCAGCATTTT. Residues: CSVEFRTGNQPQHF.

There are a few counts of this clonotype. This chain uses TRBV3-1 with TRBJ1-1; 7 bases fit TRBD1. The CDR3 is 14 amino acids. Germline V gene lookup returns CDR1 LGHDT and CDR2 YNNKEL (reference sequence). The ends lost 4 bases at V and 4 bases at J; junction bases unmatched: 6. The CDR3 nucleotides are TGTGCCAGCAGCCTGCGACAGGGCCCCACTGAAGCTTTCTTT. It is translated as CASSLRQGPTEAFF.

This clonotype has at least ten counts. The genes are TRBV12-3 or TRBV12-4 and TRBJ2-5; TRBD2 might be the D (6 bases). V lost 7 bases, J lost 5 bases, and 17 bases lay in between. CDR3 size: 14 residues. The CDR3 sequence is CASTVEGYRETQYF. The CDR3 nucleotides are TGTGCCAGCACAGTGGAGGGGTACCGGGAGACCCAGTACTTC.

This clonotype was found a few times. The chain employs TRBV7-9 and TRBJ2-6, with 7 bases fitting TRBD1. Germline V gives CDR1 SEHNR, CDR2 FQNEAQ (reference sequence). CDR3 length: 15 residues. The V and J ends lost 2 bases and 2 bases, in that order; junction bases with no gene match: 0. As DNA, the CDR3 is TGTGCCAGCAGCTTAACAGGGGCTGGGGCCAACGTCCTGACTTTC. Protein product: CASSLTGAGANVLTF.

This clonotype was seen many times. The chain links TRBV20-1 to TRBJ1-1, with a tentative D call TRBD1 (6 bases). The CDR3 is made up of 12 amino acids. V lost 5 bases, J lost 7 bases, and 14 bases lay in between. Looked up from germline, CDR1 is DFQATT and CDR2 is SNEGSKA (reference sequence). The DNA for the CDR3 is TGCAGTGCTCAACAGGGTACGGGTGAAGCTTTCTTT. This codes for CSAQQGTGEAFF.

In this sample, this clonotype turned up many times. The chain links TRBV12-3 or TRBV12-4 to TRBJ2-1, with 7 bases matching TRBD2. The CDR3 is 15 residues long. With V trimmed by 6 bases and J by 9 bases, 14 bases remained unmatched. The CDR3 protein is CASRPLSGTFFEQFF. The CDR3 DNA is TGTGCCAGCAGACCTTTGAGCGGGACCTTCTTTGAGCAGTTCTTC.

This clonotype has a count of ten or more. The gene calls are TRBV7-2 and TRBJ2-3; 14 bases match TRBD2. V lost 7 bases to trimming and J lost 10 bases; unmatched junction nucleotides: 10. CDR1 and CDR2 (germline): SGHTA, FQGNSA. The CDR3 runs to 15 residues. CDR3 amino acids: CASKKGLAGESAQYF. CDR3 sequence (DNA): TGTGCCAGCAAAAAGGGACTAGCGGGAGAATCGGCGCAGTATTTT.

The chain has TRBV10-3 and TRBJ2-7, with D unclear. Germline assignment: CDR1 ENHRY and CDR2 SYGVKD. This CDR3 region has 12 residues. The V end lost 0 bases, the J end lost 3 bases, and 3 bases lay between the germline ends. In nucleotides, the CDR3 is TGTGCCATCAGTGAGTCGGACTACGAGCAGTACTTC. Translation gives CAISESDYEQYF.

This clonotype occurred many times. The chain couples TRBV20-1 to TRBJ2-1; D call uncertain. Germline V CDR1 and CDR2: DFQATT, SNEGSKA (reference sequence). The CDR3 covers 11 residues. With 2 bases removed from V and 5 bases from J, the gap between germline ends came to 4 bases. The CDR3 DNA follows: TGCAGTGCTAGACCAGACAATGAGCAGTTCTTC. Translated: CSARPDNEQFF.